The rows below give T cell receptor beta chains drawn from one sample of a study of blood T cell repertoires in COVID-19. Assay: immunoSEQ multiplex PCR; the TCRdb copy retains only in-frame clones and omits some. Of 60,000 or so clones in the sample, 60% to 80% were seen once. Sequencing used peripheral blood. These receptors originate from a man in his 60s with acute or convalescent COVID-19. The CDR3 runs from the conserved cysteine through the conserved F or W. The order of the fields is D gene, clone size, J gene, V gene, CDR3 protein, CDR3 DNA. D genes are given only for firm matches. Clone size is shown for a subset of rows, as once, few, many or a class of expanded clone.

TRBD2,NA,TRBJ2-5,TRBV7-9,CASRSLAGVNF,TGTGCCAGCAGGTCACTAGCGGGGGTGAACTTC
NA,NA,TRBJ1-2,TRBV5-1,CASSPDSVYGYTF,TGCGCCAGCAGCCCGGACAGTGTCTATGGCTACACCTTC
TRBD1,NA,TRBJ2-7,TRBV5-4,CASSLRGTGAYEQYF,TGTGCCAGCAGCTTGAGGGGGACAGGGGCCTACGAGCAGTACTTC
NA,NA,TRBJ1-4,TRBV6-5,CASSSPGSEKLFF,TGTGCCAGCAGTTCCCCTGGGAGCGAAAAACTGTTTTTT
NA,once,TRBJ2-1,TRBV2,CASSEAPFSAKGDYNEQFF,TGTGCCAGCAGTGAAGCCCCATTCTCGGCCAAGGGGGACTACAATGAGCAGTTCTTC
TRBD1,NA,TRBJ2-5,TRBV5-1,CASRMGTGSEETQYF,TGCGCCAGCCGGATGGGGACAGGGTCGGAGGAGACCCAGTACTTC
NA,NA,TRBJ1-1,TRBV18,CASSPYDFMNTEAFF,TGTGCCAGCTCACCATACGACTTCATGAACACTGAAGCTTTCTTT
NA,once,TRBJ1-1,TRBV6-1,CASSEGGENTEAFF,TGTGCCAGCAGTGAAGGGGGGGAGAACACTGAAGCTTTCTTT
TRBD2,NA,TRBJ2-3,TRBV24-1,CATRGTSGGHADTQYF,TGTGCGACCCGCGGGACTAGCGGGGGTCACGCAGATACGCAGTATTTT
NA,NA,TRBJ1-2,TRBV7-9,CASSFDSARGYTF,TGTGCCAGCAGTTTTGACAGTGCGCGTGGCTACACCTTC
TRBD2,NA,TRBJ2-1,TRBV2,CASSVVLAGAYNEQFF,TGTGCCTCCAGTGTGGTACTAGCGGGGGCCTACAATGAGCAGTTCTTC
NA,NA,TRBJ2-3,TRBV7-9,CASSPPRDTQYF,TGTGCCAGCAGCCCCCCCCGAGATACGCAGTATTTT
TRBD2,few,TRBJ2-2,TRBV7-8,CASSRFEPGLAILENTGELFF,TGTGCCAGCAGCCGTTTCGAACCGGGACTAGCTATCTTGGAGAACACCGGGGAGCTGTTTTTT
NA,NA,TRBJ1-2,TRBV7-8,CASSFGDTYYGYTF,TGTGCCAGCAGCTTCGGGGACACTTATTATGGCTACACCTTC
NA,once,TRBJ1-3,TRBV7-9,CASSAGGSGNTIYF,TGTGCCAGCAGCGCCGGGGGCTCTGGAAACACCATATATTTT
TRBD2,once,TRBJ2-1,TRBV19,CASSGGAGEQFF,TGTGCCAGCAGCGGGGGGGCCGGTGAGCAGTTCTTC
TRBD1,NA,TRBJ1-4,TRBV29-1,CSVRQGAWSNEKLFF,TGCAGCGTCAGACAGGGGGCTTGGTCTAATGAAAAACTGTTTTTT
NA,NA,TRBJ2-3,TRBV11-2,CASSFGQGKITDTQYF,TGTGCCAGCAGCTTTGGCCAGGGTAAAATCACAGATACGCAGTATTTT
TRBD1,NA,TRBJ1-2,TRBV7-2,CASSFITQGARYGYTF,TGTGCCAGCAGCTTTATCACCCAGGGGGCCCGCTATGGCTACACCTTC
NA,NA,TRBJ1-1,TRBV21-1,CASSKVDRGEAFF,TGTGCCAGCAGCAAAGTGGACAGGGGAGAAGCTTTCTTT
NA,once,TRBJ1-5,TRBV7-9,CASSSDTQPQHF,TGTGCCAGCAGTTCCGACACTCAGCCCCAGCATTTT
NA,NA,TRBJ2-1,TRBV5-1,CASSFALRSYNEQFF,TGCGCCAGCAGCTTTGCGCTCCGCTCCTACAATGAGCAGTTCTTC
NA,NA,TRBJ2-6,TRBV27,CASSLRGGPYSGANVLTF,TGTGCCAGCAGTTTAAGGGGAGGACCATACTCTGGGGCCAACGTCCTGACTTTC
NA,NA,TRBJ1-2,TRBV6-1,CASSEVMGRGPLGYTF,TGTGCCAGCAGTGAAGTAATGGGCAGGGGTCCGTTGGGCTACACCTTC
TRBD1,once,TRBJ1-2,TRBV29-1,CSATGGTYGYTF,TGCAGCGCCACAGGGGGCACCTATGGCTACACCTTC
TRBD1,NA,TRBJ1-4,TRBV5-4,CASSSGQGDEKLFF,TGTGCCAGCAGCTCCGGACAGGGAGACGAAAAACTGTTTTTT
NA,once,TRBJ2-5,TRBV7-9,CASSWWTATIQYF,TGTGCCAGCAGTTGGTGGACAGCGACAATCCAGTACTTC
TRBD1,NA,TRBJ1-4,TRBV19,CASNAHETGANEKLFF,TGTGCCAGTAATGCCCACGAGACAGGGGCGAATGAAAAACTGTTTTTT
TRBD1,NA,TRBJ1-1,TRBV7-3,CASSLKGQGAFEAFF,TGTGCCAGCAGCTTAAAGGGACAGGGGGCCTTTGAAGCTTTCTTT
TRBD1,NA,TRBJ2-7,TRBV6-5,CASRRPGQTYEQYF,TGTGCCAGCAGACGGCCGGGACAGACCTACGAGCAGTACTTC
NA,NA,TRBJ1-2,TRBV18,CASSPDRTYGYTF,TGTGCCAGCTCACCAGACAGGACCTATGGCTACACCTTC
TRBD2,NA,TRBJ2-5,TRBV30,CAWSQSGGRETQYF,TGTGCCTGGAGTCAAAGCGGGGGGCGGGAGACCCAGTACTTC
NA,once,TRBJ2-2,TRBV27,CASRNRALGTGELFF,TGTGCCAGCAGAAACAGGGCGCTGGGGACCGGGGAGCTGTTTTTT
NA,NA,TRBJ2-7,TRBV19,CASSTGQTYEQYF,TGTGCCAGTAGTACCGGACAGACCTACGAGCAGTACTTC
TRBD1,NA,TRBJ1-5,TRBV28,CATRTGWINQPQHF,TGTGCCACGAGGACAGGTTGGATCAATCAGCCCCAGCATTTT
TRBD1,NA,TRBJ1-1,TRBV12-3/TRBV12-4,CASSRQGAEAFF,TGTGCCAGCAGTCGCCAGGGGGCTGAAGCTTTCTTT
NA,NA,TRBJ1-3,TRBV24-1,CATSDPRGSGNTIYF,TGTGCCACCAGTGATCCCAGGGGATCAGGAAACACCATATATTTT